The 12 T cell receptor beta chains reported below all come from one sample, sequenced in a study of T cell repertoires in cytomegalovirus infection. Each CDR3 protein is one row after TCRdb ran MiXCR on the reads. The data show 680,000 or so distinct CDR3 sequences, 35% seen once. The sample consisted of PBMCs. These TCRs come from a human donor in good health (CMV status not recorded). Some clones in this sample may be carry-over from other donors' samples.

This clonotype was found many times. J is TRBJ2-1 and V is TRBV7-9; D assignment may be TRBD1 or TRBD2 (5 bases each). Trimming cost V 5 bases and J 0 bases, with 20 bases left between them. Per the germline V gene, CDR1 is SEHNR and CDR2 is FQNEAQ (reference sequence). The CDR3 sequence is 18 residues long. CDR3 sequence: CASSGRGLSHSSYNEQFF. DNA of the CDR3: TGTGCCAGCAGCGGACGGGGCCTCTCCCACTCCTCCTACAATGAGCAGTTCTTC.

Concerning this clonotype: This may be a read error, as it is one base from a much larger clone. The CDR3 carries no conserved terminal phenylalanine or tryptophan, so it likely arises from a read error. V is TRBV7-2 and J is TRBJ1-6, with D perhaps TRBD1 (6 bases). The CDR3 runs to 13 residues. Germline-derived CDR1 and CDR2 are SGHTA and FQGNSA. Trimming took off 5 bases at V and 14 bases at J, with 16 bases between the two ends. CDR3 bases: TGTGCCAGCAGCCCCGAGGGACAAGGGGCCCTCCACTTG. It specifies CASSPEGQGALHL.

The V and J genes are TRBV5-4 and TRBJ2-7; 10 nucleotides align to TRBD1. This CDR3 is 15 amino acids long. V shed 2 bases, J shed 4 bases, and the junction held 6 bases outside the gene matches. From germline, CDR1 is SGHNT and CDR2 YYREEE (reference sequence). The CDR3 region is CASSFAPGQGYEQYF. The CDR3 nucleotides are TGTGCCAGCAGCTTTGCTCCGGGACAGGGGTACGAGCAGTACTTC.

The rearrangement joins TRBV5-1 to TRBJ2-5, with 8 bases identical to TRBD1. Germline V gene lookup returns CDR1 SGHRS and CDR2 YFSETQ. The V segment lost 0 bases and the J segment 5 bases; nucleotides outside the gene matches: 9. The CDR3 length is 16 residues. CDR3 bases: TGCGCCAGCAGCTTGGGTGTGACAGGGGTTTTGGAGACCCAGTACTTC. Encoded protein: CASSLGVTGVLETQYF.

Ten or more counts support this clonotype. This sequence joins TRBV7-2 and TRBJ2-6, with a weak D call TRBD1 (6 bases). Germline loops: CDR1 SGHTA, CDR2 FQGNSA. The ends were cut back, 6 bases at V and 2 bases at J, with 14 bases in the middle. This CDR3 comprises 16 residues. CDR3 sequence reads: CASRTGAGAGANVLTF. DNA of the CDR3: TGTGCCAGCAGGACAGGCGCAGGGGCTGGGGCCAACGTCCTGACTTTC.

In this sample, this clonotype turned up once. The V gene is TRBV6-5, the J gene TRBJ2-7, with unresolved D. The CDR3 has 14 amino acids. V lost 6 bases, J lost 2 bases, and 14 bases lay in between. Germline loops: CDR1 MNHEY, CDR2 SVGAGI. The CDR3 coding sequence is TGTGCCAGCAGCCCCTGGGCCTTTCCCTACGAGCAGTACTTC. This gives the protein CASSPWAFPYEQYF.

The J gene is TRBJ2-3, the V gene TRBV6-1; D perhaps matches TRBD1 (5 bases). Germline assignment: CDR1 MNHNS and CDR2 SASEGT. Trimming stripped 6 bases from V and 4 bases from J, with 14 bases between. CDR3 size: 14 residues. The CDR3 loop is CASSAGFKADTQYF. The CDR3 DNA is TGTGCCAGCAGCGCAGGGTTCAAAGCAGATACGCAGTATTTT.

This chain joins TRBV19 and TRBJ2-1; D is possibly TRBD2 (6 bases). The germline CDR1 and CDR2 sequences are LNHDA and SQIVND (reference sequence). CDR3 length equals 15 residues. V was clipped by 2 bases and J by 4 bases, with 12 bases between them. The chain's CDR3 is CASSIISSGYNEQFF. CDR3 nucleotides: TGTGCCAGTAGTATAATTAGTAGCGGATACAATGAGCAGTTCTTC. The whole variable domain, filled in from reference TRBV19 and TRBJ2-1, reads DGGITQSPKYLFRKEGQNVTLSCEQNLNHDAMYWYRQDPGQGLRLIYYSQIVNDFQKGDIAEGYSVSREKKESFPLTVTSAQKNPTAFYLCASSIISSGYNEQFFGPGTRLTVL.

The DNA of the CDR3 is TGTGCCAGTAGTATACCCCGCGATGGCTACACCTTC. This codes for CASSIPRDGYTF. V and J are TRBV19 and TRBJ1-2, with unresolved D. V lost 2 bases and J 6 bases, leaving 7 bases between the germline ends. Germline V lookup: CDR1 LNHDA, CDR2 SQIVND (reference sequence). The CDR3 is made up of 12 amino acids.

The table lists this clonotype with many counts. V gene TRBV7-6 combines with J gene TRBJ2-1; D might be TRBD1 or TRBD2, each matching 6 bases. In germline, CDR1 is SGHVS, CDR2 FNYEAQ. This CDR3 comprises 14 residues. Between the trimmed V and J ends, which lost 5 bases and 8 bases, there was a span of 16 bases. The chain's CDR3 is CASSIPTGADEQFF. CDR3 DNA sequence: TGTGCCAGCAGCATACCTACGGGGGCGGATGAGCAGTTCTTC.

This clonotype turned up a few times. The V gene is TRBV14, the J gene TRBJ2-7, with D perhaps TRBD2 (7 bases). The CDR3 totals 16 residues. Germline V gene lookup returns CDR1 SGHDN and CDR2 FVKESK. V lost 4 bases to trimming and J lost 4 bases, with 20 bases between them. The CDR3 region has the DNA TGTGCCAGCAGCCCGGGCGGGGGCGATGAGTGGTACGAGCAGTACTTC. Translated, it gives CASSPGGGDEWYEQYF.

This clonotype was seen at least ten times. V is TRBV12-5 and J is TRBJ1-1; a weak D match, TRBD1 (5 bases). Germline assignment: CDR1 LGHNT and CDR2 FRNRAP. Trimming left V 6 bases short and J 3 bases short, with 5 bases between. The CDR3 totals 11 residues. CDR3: CASGRDTEAFF. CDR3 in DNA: TGTGCTAGTGGCAGGGACACTGAAGCTTTCTTT. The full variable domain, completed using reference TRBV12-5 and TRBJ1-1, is DARVTQTPRHKVTEMGQEVTMRCQPILGHNTVFWYRQTMMQGLELLAYFRNRAPLDDSGMPKDRFSAEMPDATLATLKIQPSEPRDSAVYFCASGRDTEAFFGQGTRLTVV.